This T cell receptor beta chain stems from a study of naive and memory T cell subsets. General study points: No ground truth validated the naive and memory repertoire findings. Between naive and memory subsets, TCR abundance power law exponents differed. Clonotypes are single alpha or beta chains, not paired receptors. A few larger clonotypes appeared in naive repertoires, especially CD8, possibly memory cells re-expressing CD45RA.

This CDR3 has 13 residues. Germline V gene lookup returns CDR1 SEHNR and CDR2 FQNEAQ (reference sequence). Trimming took 8 bases from V and 5 from J, leaving 15 bases between them. The sample holds many counts of this clonotype. Its antigen remains unidentified. The beta constant-region primer was an equimolar mix of two oligonucleotides covering TRBC1 and TRBC2. Four rounds of PCR amplified the ligated cDNA using nested alpha and beta constant-region primers plus SP2. MiXCR, applied by TCRdb to the UMI-ligation and nested PCR reads, yields one record per CDR3 protein. Of 95,000 to 110,000 distinct CDR3 sequences in the sample, approximately 15% were seen once.

What was sequenced was naive CD8+ T cells from blood. This receptor was identified in a human donor in good health. This chain uses TRBV7-9 with TRBJ1-2, with a weak D call TRBD1 (5 bases). CDR3 nucleotides: TGTGCCAGCCAGCGCGGGGCGCGGTATGGCTACACCTTC. Translating it yields CASQRGARYGYTF.